The clone carrying this T cell receptor beta chain was counted ten times or more. Germline V lookup: CDR1 LNHDA, CDR2 SQIVND (reference sequence). The CDR3 is 14 residues long. V gave up 8 bases and J gave up 3 bases, with 15 bases separating them. The sample originates from a study of T cells after posttransplantation cyclophosphamide. Produced via immunoSEQ multiplex PCR; TCRdb's table is partial and in-frame only. The sample is made up of approximately 24,000 clones, none counted only once. The sequenced material came from PBMCs. This chain uses TRBV19 with TRBJ2-3, with a tentative D call TRBD1 (5 bases). This receptor was obtained from a man aged 50-59 years in good health, CMV-negative, and a related stem cell transplant donor. The CDR3 nucleotides are TGTGCCAGTGGCCAGGGATATACAACAGATACGCAGTATTTT. It is translated as CASGQGYTTDTQYF.